The next 13 T cell receptor beta chains were all read from a single sample in a study of shared clonotypes between healthy human individuals. Some clones are missing from TCRdb's copy, which holds only in-frame ones; the method was immunoSEQ multiplex PCR. The sample comprises over a million clones, approximately 97% of which are singletons, and roughly 1.1% rests with the top ten. The material sequenced was naive CD4+ T cells sorted from blood. Subset denoted: CD45RA+ positively selected. These receptor sequences come from a man aged 25 to 40 in good health.

The chain links TRBV5-1 to TRBJ2-7, with 8 bases identical to TRBD1. This CDR3 comprises 16 residues. The trim removed 4 bases at V and 4 bases at J, leaving 13 bases unmatched. Per the germline V gene, CDR1 is SGHRS and CDR2 is YFSETQ. The CDR3 here is CASSPPGRTGQYEQYF. The CDR3 region has the DNA TGCGCCAGCAGCCCACCTGGAAGGACAGGGCAGTACGAGCAGTACTTC.

The chain has TRBV21-1 and TRBJ2-7; the table's D gene call, TRBD2, was not cross checked with the DNA. TRBV21-1 is noted as a pseudogene. The CDR3 has 18 amino acids. CDR3 sequence: CASSKRWLAGALSYEQYF. As DNA, the CDR3 is TGTGCCAGCAGCAAACGGTGGCTAGCGGGGGCTCTTTCCTACGAGCAGTACTTC.

The chain uses TRBV5-4 and TRBJ1-2, with 7 bases lining up with TRBD1. The CDR3 length is 15 residues. Germline V gene sequence: CDR1 SGHNT, CDR2 YYREEE (reference sequence). Trimming at V came to 3 bases and at J to 4 bases, leaving 9 bases not matched to a gene. The DNA for the CDR3 is TGTGCCAGCAGCTCAACAGGGGTGGTTTTCTATGGCTACACCTTC. Encoded protein: CASSSTGVVFYGYTF.

The V and J genes are TRBV19 and TRBJ1-3; 10 nucleotides match TRBD1. This CDR3 spans 14 amino acids. Trimming at V came to 10 bases and at J to 4 bases, leaving 7 bases not matched to a gene. CDR1 is LNHDA and CDR2 is SQIVND in the germline V gene (reference sequence). CDR3 bases: TGTGCCACCACGGACAGGGGGAGAGGAAACACCATATATTTT. It translates to CATTDRGRGNTIYF.

CDR3 sequence reads: CAWSTGFQPQHF. The CDR3 DNA sequence: TGTGCCTGGAGTACAGGGTTTCAGCCCCAGCATTTT. The chain has TRBV30 and TRBJ1-5; a weak D match, TRBD1 (6 bases). V lost 2 bases to trimming and J lost 6 bases, with 8 bases between them. This CDR3 comprises 12 residues. The germline V gene has CDR1 GTSNPN and CDR2 SVGIG (reference sequence).

The V and J genes are TRBV6-6 and TRBJ2-5; 8 nucleotides agree with TRBD2. The CDR3 runs to 14 residues. V dropped 0 bases and J dropped 5; count of bases not matched to a gene: 2. Germline assignment: CDR1 MNHNY and CDR2 SVGAGI (reference sequence). CDR3 in DNA: TGTGCCAGCAGTTACTCGGGACTAGAGGAGACCCAGTACTTC. Translated, it gives CASSYSGLEETQYF.

The CDR3 DNA reads TGTGCCAGCAGCCGACAGAACAATGAGCAGTTCTTC. This gives the protein CASSRQNNEQFF. The chain employs TRBV9 and TRBJ2-1; perhaps TRBD1 as D (5 bases). The CDR3 is made up of 12 amino acids. Germline loops: CDR1 SGDLS, CDR2 YYNGEE. V lost 4 bases to trimming and J lost 5 bases, with 7 bases between them. Supplemented by reference TRBV9 and TRBJ2-1, the full variable domain reads DSGVTQTPKHLITATGQRVTLRCSPRSGDLSVYWYQQSLDQGLQFLIQYYNGEERAKGNILERFSAQQFPDLHSELNLSSLELGDSALYFCASSRQNNEQFFGPGTRLTVL.

The CDR3 DNA is TGTGCCAGCAGCTTGGAAGCTAGCGGGAGACAGGAGACCCAGTACTTC. It encodes CASSLEASGRQETQYF. The rearrangement links TRBV5-4 to TRBJ2-5, with 10 bases matching TRBD2. The V gene end was trimmed by 0 bases and the J gene end by 5 bases; junction bases not matched to a gene: 7. CDR3 length: 16 residues. Germline loops: CDR1 SGHNT, CDR2 YYREEE (reference sequence).

The chain carries TRBV27 and TRBJ2-7; the match to TRBD2 covers 10 bases. Germline loops: CDR1 MNHEY, CDR2 SMNVEV (reference sequence). Unmatched junction bases numbered 2, after V lost 5 bases and J lost 7 bases. This CDR3 contains 12 residues. The CDR3 DNA follows: TGTGCCAGCAGTGTGACTAGCGGGGAGCAGTACTTC. Protein sequence: CASSVTSGEQYF.

This clone was observed a single time. The gene calls are TRBV25-1 and TRBJ2-7; D remains unclear. V lost 6 bases and J lost 3, with 6 bases in between. The CDR3 runs 11 residues. CDR1 is MGHDK and CDR2 is SYGVNS in the germline V gene. CDR3 coding DNA: TGTGCCAGCAGGGACGTCTACGAGCAGTACTTC. Translation gives CASRDVYEQYF.

The rearrangement joins TRBV7-2 to TRBJ2-1; weak D call: TRBD2 (5 bases). V dropped 3 bases and J dropped 1 base, with 7 bases sitting between them. The germline CDR1 and CDR2 sequences are SGHTA and FQGNSA. The CDR3 length is 14 residues. CDR3 sequence: CASSFTSSYNEQFF. As DNA, the CDR3 is TGTGCCAGCAGCTTTACTAGTTCCTACAATGAGCAGTTCTTC.

Of note for this clone: Other DNA sequences of this sample code for an identical CDR3. V gene TRBV2 combines with J gene TRBJ1-5; D unclear. This CDR3 contains 12 residues. Germline loops: CDR1 SNHLY, CDR2 FYNNEI. V was cut by 3 bases and J by 6 bases, with 6 bases left in between. CDR3 coding DNA: TGTGCCAGCAGTGAGGGTGGTCAGCCCCAGCATTTT. Amino acid sequence: CASSEGGQPQHF.

In this sample, this clone turned up a few times. The V and J genes are TRBV5-1 and TRBJ2-7; D is unresolved. Trimming removed 0 bases from V and 3 bases from J, with 10 bases in between. CDR1 is SGHRS and CDR2 is YFSETQ in the germline V gene. This CDR3 is built from 14 residues. The CDR3 is CASSLDGRLYEQYF. The DNA for the CDR3 is TGCGCCAGCAGCTTGGACGGCCGACTCTACGAGCAGTACTTC.